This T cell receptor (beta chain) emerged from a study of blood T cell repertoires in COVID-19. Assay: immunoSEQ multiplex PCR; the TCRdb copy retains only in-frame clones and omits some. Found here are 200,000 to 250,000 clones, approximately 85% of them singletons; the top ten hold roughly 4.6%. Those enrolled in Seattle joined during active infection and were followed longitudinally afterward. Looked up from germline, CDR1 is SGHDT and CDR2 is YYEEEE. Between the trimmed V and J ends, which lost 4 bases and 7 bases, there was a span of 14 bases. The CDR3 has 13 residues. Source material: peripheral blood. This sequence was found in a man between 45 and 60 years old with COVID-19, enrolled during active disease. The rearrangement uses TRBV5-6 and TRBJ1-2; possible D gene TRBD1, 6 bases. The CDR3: CASSLTGTSGYTF. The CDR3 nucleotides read TGTGCCAGCAGCCTAACGGGGACATCTGGCTACACCTTC.